This entry features one T cell receptor beta chain sequence. Its antigen remains unknown. Assay used: immunoSEQ multiplex PCR; TCRdb lists only in-frame clones, some missing. Of about 160,000 clones in the sample, 84% are singletons; the top ten hold 4.6%. This entry is derived from a study of cytotoxic CD8 clonotypes in ibrutinib-treated CLL. Study-level points and caveats: Clonality correlated strongly with circulating CD8+ T cells and exceeded age-matched healthy donors at baseline. Baseline levels were approached again at progression, after clonality had risen at ibrutinib response. Public clonotypes proved infrequent, and on treatment they shrank or remained steady.

Trimming took off 5 bases at V and 3 bases at J, with 1 base between the two ends. CDR3 size: 10 residues. Germline CDR1 and CDR2: MDHEN and SYDVKM. This rearrangement joins TRBV28 to TRBJ1-1; D gene uncertain. Sequencing was performed on PBMCs, taken after 24 months of ibrutinib treatment. This receptor was obtained from a human donor with chronic lymphocytic leukemia. DNA for the CDR3: TGTGCCAGCAGTGACACTGAAGCTTTCTTT. It translates to CASSDTEAFF.